This T cell receptor beta chain appears in the sequencing data of a study of blood T cell repertoires in COVID-19. Overall study context: Sites across the United States, Italy and Spain contributed samples from acute and convalescent COVID-19.

Libraries were prepared by immunoSEQ multiplex PCR; TCRdb keeps only in-frame clonotypes and omits some of them. The table records roughly 19,000 clones, 88% of them present only once. This clone was detected once. Germline-derived CDR1 and CDR2 are MNHEY and SMNVEV (reference sequence). Trimming cost V 5 bases and J 3 bases, with 14 bases left between them. This CDR3 has 14 amino acids. Source material: peripheral blood. The chain links TRBV27 to TRBJ2-7, with D perhaps TRBD2 (6 bases). The clonotype originates from a human donor in a cohort sampled during active COVID-19. The CDR3 loop is CASSPSWGGYEQYF. The CDR3 nucleotides are TGTGCCAGCAGTCCCTCCTGGGGAGGCTACGAGCAGTACTTC.